The sequence of this T cell receptor (beta chain) was determined in a study of T cell responses to AZD1222 COVID-19 vaccine. Study-wide findings and caveats: All repertoire sampling was performed exclusively after the peak T cell response.

Profiled with immunoSEQ multiplex PCR; TCRdb holds only in-frame clones, not every one. The sample yields over 85,000 clones, 80% to 95% seen once. Details on this clone: Its specificity is not known.

The sequencing used peripheral blood, collected on day 0 of AZD1222 vaccination. The sequence came from an adult in good health.

The DNA for the CDR3 is TGTGCCAGCAGTTTGGGACAGCTTTACGATCAGCCCCAGCATTTT. It yields the protein CASSLGQLYDQPQHF. The chain carries TRBV28 and TRBJ1-5; 7 bases are shared with TRBD1. The ends lost 3 bases at V and 5 bases at J; junction bases unmatched: 7. CDR3 length: 15 residues. Germline V CDR1 and CDR2: MDHEN, SYDVKM.